The present entry profiles one T cell receptor beta chain with its context. Its antigen is unknown. The protocol was immunoSEQ multiplex PCR, while the TCRdb copy is restricted to in-frame clones and leaves out a portion. The sample includes around 200,000 clones, about 68% of them seen just once. The data were taken from a study of shared clonotypes between healthy human individuals. Regarding the study as a whole: The generation probabilities recorded for non-shared clonotypes fell below those of clonotypes shared by all four donors.

Healthy adults negative for HIV, lacking recent acute infections or vaccinations, served as donors. The J segment lost 2 bases and the V segment lost 3 bases, leaving 11 bases of the junction unmatched. This CDR3 region has 18 residues. Germline V CDR1 and CDR2: MGHDK, SYGVNS. The sequence derives from a man aged 25-40 years in good health. The chain uses TRBV25-1 and TRBJ2-7; 12 nucleotides line up with TRBD1. Material for sequencing was memory CD4+ T cells sorted from blood. Subset indicated: CD45RA-negative fraction. The CDR3 DNA reads TGTGCCAGCAGTGATCTACCGGGACAGGGGGCGCAAACCTACGAGCAGTACTTC. Translation: CASSDLPGQGAQTYEQYF.